The clone carrying this T cell receptor beta chain was seen a handful of times. This entry comes from a study of blood T cell repertoires in COVID-19. Study in general: PBMCs, B-cell-depleted T cells, or T cells provided the cDNA or gDNA that made up the material.

Using immunoSEQ multiplex PCR, the repertoire was profiled, and TCRdb retains in-frame clones only, with some absent. This table holds fewer than 40,000 clones, around nine tenths found once. This TCR derives from a man between 65 and 80 years old with active COVID-19. Sequencing was carried out using peripheral blood.

The CDR3 sequence is CASSKRRGWDNYGYTF. The DNA for the CDR3 is TGTGCCAGTAGTAAGAGACGGGGTTGGGATAACTATGGCTACACCTTC. The V call is TRBV19, the J call TRBJ1-2, with D unresolved. V lost 4 bases, J lost 1 base, and 16 bases lay in between. This CDR3 region has 16 residues. Germline CDR1 is LNHDA and CDR2 is SQIVND (reference sequence).